What follows is one TCR beta chain and its context. What it recognizes is unknown. Sampling of blood occurred at baseline, cycle 4 day 1, and cycle 7 day 1. The source of the sample is a study of OX40 agonist ivuxolimab in advanced cancers. The wider study: Among those treated, three patients had partial responses, one with hepatocellular carcinoma and two with cutaneous melanoma. Overall study findings and caveats: With doses of 0.1 to 3.0 mg/kg, CD4+ and CD8+ blood T cells had undergone clonal expansion by week 6. In a subset of nonresponders, normalized T-cell clonal expansion was also low.

The CDR3 is 14 amino acids. The germline V and J ends were trimmed by 3 bases and 14 bases, with 20 bases remaining between them. Per the germline V gene, CDR1 is GTSNPN and CDR2 is SVGIG (reference sequence). Method: immunoSEQ multiplex PCR; TCRdb's copy keeps in-frame clones and lacks some. Of roughly 64,000 clones in the sample, more than 75% were seen once. The rearrangement joins TRBV30 to TRBJ1-6, with D unresolved. This TCR derives from an adult with an advanced solid tumor such as melanoma, head and neck, liver or kidney cancer. This material consisted of CD4+ or CD8+ T cells sorted from blood, taken in a trial of the OX40 agonist ivuxolimab. CDR3 protein: CAWSMAAIRRTLHF. CDR3 sequence (DNA): TGTGCCTGGAGCATGGCAGCTATCAGGCGGACCCTCCACTTT.